The 8 T cell receptor beta chains below all came from one sample that was sequenced in a study of OX40 agonist ivuxolimab in advanced cancers. The table came from immunoSEQ multiplex PCR; TCRdb's copy has only in-frame clones and leaves some out. The repertoire has 20,000 to 25,000 clones, 80% to 90% of them found once; the top ten carry roughly a quarter. The source was CD4+ or CD8+ T cells sorted from blood, collected in a trial of the OX40 agonist ivuxolimab. These TCRs come from an adult with an advanced solid tumor such as melanoma, head and neck, liver or kidney cancer.

The V call is TRBV30, the J call TRBJ2-1; D uncertain. From germline, CDR1 is GTSNPN and CDR2 SVGIG (reference sequence). The length of the CDR3 is 10 residues. The V end lost 6 bases, the J end lost 8 bases, and 8 bases lay between the germline ends. The CDR3 sequence is CACLTYEQFF. The CDR3 DNA reads as TGTGCCTGTCTTACCTATGAGCAGTTCTTC.

This clone is termed medium-sized. The rearrangement joins TRBV28 to TRBJ2-7; D uncertain. Germline assignment: CDR1 MDHEN and CDR2 SYDVKM. The CDR3 consists of 13 residues. V was clipped by 6 bases and J by 6 bases, with 15 bases between them. CDR3 region: CASRSIPLGEQYF. Here the CDR3 DNA reads TGTGCCAGCAGGTCAATCCCCCTCGGCGAGCAGTACTTC.

V is TRBV5-4 and J is TRBJ2-1; 7 bases fit TRBD1. Looked up from germline, CDR1 is SGHNT and CDR2 is YYREEE (reference sequence). The CDR3 loop spans 18 amino acids. Losses at the gene ends were 1 base for V and 7 bases for J; bases not matched to a gene: 17. CDR3 nucleotides: TGTGCCAGCAGCTTGCAAATAGGGACAGCGGCTGGGTCTAATGAGCAGTTCTTC. Its translation: CASSLQIGTAAGSNEQFF. Full variable domain (rest looked up from reference TRBV5-4 and TRBJ2-1): ETGVTQSPTHLIKTRGQQVTLRCSSQSGHNTVSWYQQALGQGPQFIFQYYREEENGRGNFPPRFSGLQFPNYSSELNVNALELDDSALYLCASSLQIGTAAGSNEQFFGPGTRLTVL.

V usage is TRBV5-1 and J usage is TRBJ1-2; no reliable D call. The germline V gene has CDR1 SGHRS and CDR2 YFSETQ. The CDR3 runs to 14 residues. Deletions cut 3 bases from V and 4 bases from J, with 13 bases between. The CDR3 reads CASSSEESAYGYTF. The CDR3 region has the DNA TGCGCCAGCAGCTCAGAGGAGTCCGCCTATGGCTACACCTTC. The complete variable domain, with remaining parts taken from reference TRBV5-1 and TRBJ1-2, reads KAGVTQTPRYLIKTRGQQVTLSCSPISGHRSVSWYQQTPGQGLQFLFEYFSETQRNKGNFPGRFSGRQFSNSRSEMNVSTLELGDSALYLCASSSEESAYGYTFGSGTRLTVV.

This chain joins TRBV30 and TRBJ2-3; 8 nucleotides line up with TRBD2. V shed 1 base and J 8 bases; nucleotides not matched to a gene: 11. Germline CDR1 is GTSNPN and CDR2 is SVGIG (reference sequence). The CDR3 contains 15 residues. The DNA of the CDR3 is TGTGCCTGGAGTGGCGGGGGGCGCCCTTGGGGTACGCAGTATTTT. It is translated as CAWSGGGRPWGTQYF. The full variable domain, completed using reference TRBV30 and TRBJ2-3, is SQTIHQWPATLVQPVGSPLSLECTVEGTSNPNLYWYRQAAGRGLQLLFYSVGIGQISSEVPQNLSASRPQDRQFILSSKKLLLSDSGFYLCAWSGGGRPWGTQYFGPGTRLTVL.

The chain is built from TRBV9 and TRBJ1-3; D gene unclear. Germline-derived CDR1 and CDR2 are SGDLS and YYNGEE. The CDR3 loop spans 17 amino acids. Trimming left V 0 bases short and J 0 bases short, with 13 bases between. The CDR3 region is CASSVGDSSASGNTIYF. CDR3 DNA: TGTGCCAGCAGCGTAGGAGACTCTAGTGCCTCTGGAAACACCATATATTTT.

The CDR3 nucleotides read TGTGCCAGCAGCACGGGTACCAATCAGCCCCAGCATTTT. It specifies CASSTGTNQPQHF. This rearrangement joins TRBV11-2 to TRBJ1-5; D not certain. The CDR3 extends over 13 amino acids. Germline CDR1 and CDR2: SGHAT and FQNNGV. The V end lost 5 bases, the J end lost 3 bases, and 8 bases lay between the germline ends.

The table lists this clone with a count of one. The rearrangement joins TRBV2 to TRBJ1-5; no definite D call. V was clipped by 3 bases and J by 0 bases, with 12 bases between them. This CDR3 has 16 residues. Per the germline V gene, CDR1 is SNHLY and CDR2 is FYNNEI. CDR3 amino acids: CASSDPTSYSNQPQHF. The CDR3 DNA is TGTGCCAGCAGTGACCCGACATCATATAGCAATCAGCCCCAGCATTTT. The full variable domain, rest sourced from reference TRBV2 and TRBJ1-5, is EPEVTQTPSHQVTQMGQEVILRCVPISNHLYFYWYRQILGQKVEFLVSFYNNEISEKSEIFDDQFSVERPDGSNFTLKIRSTKLEDSAMYFCASSDPTSYSNQPQHFGDGTRLSIL.